The 24 T cell receptor beta chains below were found in one sample sequenced in a study of CD8+CD57+ T cells in acquired aplastic anemia. The template used for profiling TCR beta VDJ and CDR3 was genomic DNA. TCRdb itself ran the reads through MiXCR, one entry per CDR3 protein. This table has under 350,000 distinct CDR3 sequences, around three fifths appearing once. The material sequenced was sorted CD4+, CD8+, or CD8+CD57+ T cells (not recorded which) from PBMCs. The receptors were gathered from a human donor with severe aplastic anemia or a healthy control (not recorded which).

J is TRBJ2-1 and V is TRBV7-8; 9 positions agree with TRBD2. V was clipped by 2 bases and J by 7 bases; unmatched bases: 6. CDR3 size: 15 residues. CDR1 and CDR2 from the germline V gene are SGHVS and FQNEAQ. DNA of the CDR3: TGTGCCAGCAGCTTAACCAGCGGGGGGAGAAATGAGCAGTTCTTC. This sequence encodes CASSLTSGGRNEQFF.

V and J are TRBV18 and TRBJ1-2; unclear D gene. The CDR3 covers 17 residues. Trimming stripped 1 base from V and 2 bases from J, with 17 bases between. The V gene's germline CDR1 is KGHSH and CDR2 LQKENI. The CDR3 loop is CASSPLGGPEMNYGYTF. The CDR3 DNA follows: TGTGCCAGCTCACCACTTGGAGGTCCAGAGATGAACTATGGCTACACCTTC.

The gene calls are TRBV19 and TRBJ2-1; unclear D gene. Trimming took off 6 bases at V and 10 bases at J, with 19 bases between the two ends. The CDR3 covers 14 residues. Germline assignment: CDR1 LNHDA and CDR2 SQIVND (reference sequence). CDR3 sequence: CASSPRAEYYEQFF. The CDR3 nucleotides read TGTGCCAGTAGCCCACGGGCGGAGTACTACGAGCAGTTCTTC. The full variable domain, with the rest looked up from reference TRBV19 and TRBJ2-1, is DGGITQSPKYLFRKEGQNVTLSCEQNLNHDAMYWYRQDPGQGLRLIYYSQIVNDFQKGDIAEGYSVSREKKESFPLTVTSAQKNPTAFYLCASSPRAEYYEQFFGPGTRLTVL.

The chain combines TRBV7-8 with TRBJ2-7; no definite D call. The CDR3 consists of 13 residues. The germline V and J ends were trimmed by 2 bases and 3 bases, with 8 bases remaining between them. The germline V gene encodes CDR1 SGHVS and CDR2 FQNEAQ. Here the CDR3 reads CASSLYGHYEQYF. As DNA, the CDR3 is TGTGCCAGCAGCTTATATGGCCACTACGAGCAGTACTTC.

This chain connects TRBV19 to TRBJ1-6; D might be TRBD1 (6 bases). Per germline, CDR1 LNHDA and CDR2 SQIVND (reference sequence). V was trimmed by 0 bases and J by 6 bases, leaving 9 bases between them. This CDR3 has 15 residues. The CDR3 here is CASSIEHRANSPLHF. Here the CDR3 DNA reads TGTGCCAGTAGTATAGAACACAGGGCTAATTCACCCCTCCACTTT.

At least ten counts were recorded for this clonotype. The J gene is TRBJ2-7, the V gene TRBV9; D might be TRBD1 (6 bases). Germline V lookup: CDR1 SGDLS, CDR2 YYNGEE. The V end lost 2 bases, the J end lost 6 bases, and 12 bases lay between the germline ends. The CDR3 is 13 amino acids. CDR3 nucleotide sequence: TGTGCCAGCAGCGTCCAATCAGGGGCCGAGCAGTACTTC. Protein product: CASSVQSGAEQYF.

V usage is TRBV7-9 and J usage is TRBJ2-1, with TRBD1 matching 9 bases. V trimming: 1 base; J trimming: 9 bases; junction bases outside the gene matches: 4. CDR3 length equals 14 residues. The germline CDR1 and CDR2 sequences are SEHNR and FQNEAQ (reference sequence). The CDR3 protein is CASSLVGQGIEQFF. The CDR3 DNA reads as TGTGCCAGCAGCTTAGTCGGACAGGGGATTGAGCAGTTCTTC.

This clonotype has a count of ten or more. This chain uses TRBV6-2 or TRBV6-3 with TRBJ2-7; TRBD1 matches at 9 bases. This CDR3 is 14 amino acids long. J was trimmed by 3 bases and V by 5 bases; bases with no gene match: 5. CDR1 is MNHEY, CDR2 SVGEGT, per germline. In DNA form, the CDR3 reads TGTGCCAGCAGTATAACAGGGGGCTTCTACGAGCAGTACTTC. It yields the protein CASSITGGFYEQYF.

This chain links TRBV7-2 with TRBJ2-5, with D perhaps matching TRBD1 (5 bases). Trimming pared 2 bases from V and 2 bases from J, leaving 9 bases between. Germline loops: CDR1 SGHTA, CDR2 FQGNSA. This CDR3 has 14 residues. The CDR3 reads CASSLRQLQETQYF. DNA of the CDR3: TGTGCCAGCAGCTTACGACAGCTTCAAGAGACCCAGTACTTC. The variable domain in full, with the rest retrieved from reference TRBV7-2 and TRBJ2-5, is GAGVSQSPSNKVTEKGKDVELRCDPISGHTALYWYRQSLGQGLEFLIYFQGNSAPDKSGLPSDRFSAERTGGSVSTLTIQRTQQEDSAVYLCASSLRQLQETQYFGPGTRLLVL.

This sequence joins TRBV4-2 and TRBJ1-6; TRBD1 matches 9 bases. The CDR3 runs to 13 residues. Looked up from germline, CDR1 is LGHNA and CDR2 is YNFKEQ. With 6 bases clipped from V and 8 bases from J, the junction kept 2 bases outside the gene matches. The chain's CDR3 is CASRGQGHSPLHF. The CDR3 DNA reads TGTGCCAGCAGAGGACAGGGGCATTCACCCCTCCACTTT.

This rearrangement joins TRBV5-4 to TRBJ1-6; the D is unclear. V lost 6 bases to trimming and J lost 10 bases, with 23 bases between them. The CDR3 consists of 16 residues. The germline CDR1 and CDR2 sequences are SGHNT and YYREEE (reference sequence). This CDR3 is CASKTDTGIVESPLHF. The CDR3 nucleotides read TGTGCCAGCAAAACCGATACCGGGATAGTCGAATCACCCCTCCACTTT. The full variable domain, its missing parts supplied by reference TRBV5-4 and TRBJ1-6, is ETGVTQSPTHLIKTRGQQVTLRCSSQSGHNTVSWYQQALGQGPQFIFQYYREEENGRGNFPPRFSGLQFPNYSSELNVNALELDDSALYLCASKTDTGIVESPLHFGNGTRLTVT.

Many counts were recorded for this clonotype. This chain links TRBV5-1 with TRBJ2-3; D gene ambiguous. Looked up from germline, CDR1 is SGHRS and CDR2 is YFSETQ. This CDR3 has 12 residues. V was trimmed by 2 bases and J by 8 bases, leaving 9 bases between them. The CDR3 bases are TGCGCCAGCAGCTTAGTCCCCGGTACGCAGTATTTT. Translation gives CASSLVPGTQYF. Full variable domain (rest looked up from reference TRBV5-1 and TRBJ2-3): KAGVTQTPRYLIKTRGQQVTLSCSPISGHRSVSWYQQTPGQGLQFLFEYFSETQRNKGNFPGRFSGRQFSNSRSEMNVSTLELGDSALYLCASSLVPGTQYFGPGTRLTVL.

The chain links TRBV7-9 to TRBJ2-5; D is unresolved. Per germline, CDR1 SEHNR and CDR2 FQNEAQ (reference sequence). The CDR3 loop spans 13 amino acids. Trimming pared 3 bases from V and 2 bases from J, leaving 7 bases between. CDR3 bases: TGTGCCAGCAGCTTTTACCCACAAGAGACCCAGTACTTC. This translates into CASSFYPQETQYF.

This clonotype was found a few times. The rearrangement joins TRBV7-9 to TRBJ1-6, with TRBD1 matching over 11 bases. The CDR3 runs to 16 residues. Germline CDR1 is SEHNR and CDR2 is FQNEAQ (reference sequence). The J segment lost 10 bases and the V segment lost 4 bases, leaving 9 bases of the junction unmatched. For the CDR3, the DNA is TGTGCCAGCAGCTCATACCCGGGACAGGGGGAATCACCCCTCCACTTT. This translates into CASSSYPGQGESPLHF.

This chain joins TRBV4-1 and TRBJ2-7, with TRBD1 as a possible D gene (5 bases). Germline V lookup: CDR1 MGHRA, CDR2 YSYEKL. CDR3 size: 13 residues. V was trimmed by 0 bases and J by 4 bases, leaving 7 bases between them. This chain's CDR3 is CASSQDREYEQYF. CDR3 nucleotide sequence: TGCGCCAGCAGCCAAGACAGGGAATACGAGCAGTACTTC.

Concerning this clonotype itself: This sequence may be a read error, since a much larger clone differs from it by one base. This chain links TRBV19 with TRBJ1-6, with 7 bases that match TRBD1. CDR1 is LNHDA and CDR2 is SQIVND in the germline V gene (reference sequence). This CDR3 has 15 amino acids. J lost 7 bases, V lost 5 bases, and 8 bases had no gene match. The CDR3, as DNA: TGTGCCAGTAGTCCGCCGGACAGGAGAAATTCACCCCTCCACTTT. Amino acid sequence: CASSPPDRRNSPLHF. Full variable domain (rest looked up from reference TRBV19 and TRBJ1-6): DGGITQSPKYLFRKEGQNVTLSCEQNLNHDAMYWYRQDPGQGLRLIYYSQIVNDFQKGDIAEGYSVSREKKESFPLTVTSAQKNPTAFYLCASSPPDRRNSPLHFGNGTRLTVT.

The chain is built from TRBV7-3 and TRBJ2-2, with TRBD1 identical over 8 bases. Germline values: CDR1 SGHTA, CDR2 FQGTGA. V lost 2 bases, J lost 5 bases, and 4 bases stayed unmatched. The CDR3 runs 15 residues. In nucleotides, the CDR3 is TGTGCCAGCAGCTTAGCAGGGGGCTCAACCGGGGAGCTGTTTTTT. It translates to CASSLAGGSTGELFF.

The V and J genes are TRBV20-1 and TRBJ1-3, with D maybe TRBD1 (5 bases). V was pared by 7 bases and J by 0 bases, with 25 bases between. Germline V gives CDR1 DFQATT, CDR2 SNEGSKA (reference sequence). CDR3 length: 18 residues. This CDR3 reads CSVLGPLAGSDSGNTIYF. In nucleotides, the CDR3 is TGCAGTGTTCTTGGCCCTCTTGCAGGGTCGGACTCTGGAAACACCATATATTTT.

This clonotype showed up just a few times. This chain uses TRBV10-1 with TRBJ1-5; D possibly corresponds to TRBD1 (5 bases). The CDR3 runs to 13 residues. Trimming cost V 5 bases and J 3 bases, with 8 bases left between them. CDR1 and CDR2 from the germline V gene are WNHNN and SYGVQD (reference sequence). CDR3 DNA sequence: TGCGCCAGCAGTTGGGGCCCCAATCAGCCCCAGCATTTT. Encoded protein: CASSWGPNQPQHF.

Many counts were recorded for this clonotype. J is TRBJ1-3 and V is TRBV5-6, with a possible D match to TRBD1 (6 bases). CDR1 and CDR2 (germline): SGHDT, YYEEEE. This CDR3 contains 16 residues. Trimming took off 4 bases at V and 7 bases at J, with 21 bases between the two ends. The CDR3 loop reads CASSLTRDKIWNTIYF. The DNA for the CDR3 is TGTGCCAGCAGCCTTACCCGGGACAAAATTTGGAACACCATATATTTT.

The V gene is TRBV29-1, the J gene TRBJ2-1; D remains ambiguous. The length of the CDR3 is 12 residues. V lost 6 bases to trimming and J lost 9 bases, with 15 bases between them. Germline V CDR1 and CDR2: SQVTM, ANQGSEA. The DNA for the CDR3 is TGCAGCGTCAGCTTGAAGGTCGGTGAGCAGTTCTTC. Translating gives CSVSLKVGEQFF.

For this clonotype: Because the CDR3 is missing its conserved closing phenylalanine or tryptophan, this is likely a read error. The V call is TRBV7-6, the J call TRBJ1-1; possibly TRBD1 for D (5 bases). In germline, CDR1 is SGHVS, CDR2 FNYEAQ. V shed 1 base and J shed 0 bases, with 15 bases lying between them. This CDR3 is 17 amino acids long. The CDR3 DNA follows: TGTGCCAGCAGCTTAGATTGGGGGGACGGAATGAACACTGAAGCTTTCTCT. This encodes CASSLDWGDGMNTEAFS.

A word on this clonotype: The junction departs from germline at one end; a sequencing error may be responsible. The V and J genes are TRBV2 and TRBJ1-1; a weak D match, TRBD1 (6 bases). Looked up from germline, CDR1 is SNHLY and CDR2 is FYNNEI. The CDR3 is 15 amino acids. This chain's CDR3 is CASSVSTGRGTEAFF. The CDR3 DNA sequence: TGTGCAAGCAGTGTTTCTACAGGGAGAGGAACTGAAGCTTTCTTT. Full variable domain (missing parts from reference TRBV2 and TRBJ1-1): EPEVTQTPSHQVTQMGQEVILRCVPISNHLYFYWYRQILGQKVEFLVSFYNNEISEKSEIFDDQFSVERPDGSNFTLKIRSTKLEDSAMYFCASSVSTGRGTEAFFGQGTRLTVV.

This clonotype has more than one count but fewer than ten. The J gene is TRBJ1-6, the V gene TRBV12-3 or TRBV12-4, with D uncertain. V gave up 3 bases and J gave up 11 bases, with 8 bases separating them. The CDR3 covers 12 residues. CDR3 sequence (DNA): TGTGCCAGCAGTTTTGCCCTGCCACCCCTCCACTTT. Amino acid sequence: CASSFALPPLHF.